Reported below is one TCR gamma chain. The antigen is not known. The data were obtained in a study of Vδ1+ human thymocytes. Study observations and caveats: Highly polyclonal TRG and TRD repertoires with Gaussian CDR3 length distributions appeared in thymus.

RNA was extracted from the cells and then reverse transcribed. The CDR3 regions were amplified by multiplex PCR from V-gene primers to a constant-region primer. TCRdb re-called clones from the multiplex PCR reads using CATT. The table includes 30,000 to 45,000 gamma-chain clones, around 20% detected once. After removal of 1 base from V and 7 bases from J, the junction contained 13 bases not matched to a gene. Germline V gives CDR1 EGSNGY, CDR2 YDSYNSKV. This CDR3 has 15 residues. V is TRGV2 and J is TRGJ1 or TRGJ2. This clonotype originated in a girl under three years old who had congenital heart surgery. The sequencing sample was made of Vdelta1+ gamma-delta thymocytes from the thymus. The subset: FACS-sorted CD3+ TCRalphabeta- TCRVdelta1+ TCRVdelta2- thymocytes. The CDR3 sequence is CATWDGRGYWYKKLF. The CDR3 nucleotides are TGTGCCACCTGGGACGGCCGGGGTTATTGGTATAAGAAACTCTTT.